These 27 T cell receptor beta chains came from one sample sequenced in a study of shared clonotypes between healthy human individuals (dated by TCRdb to 2020 to 2021). CD8 naive samples were obtained by positive selection for CCR7 among CD45RO-negative cells, yielding a CD45RA+CCR7+ population from which TemRA cells were excluded. Receptors were amplified or captured by the immunoSEQ multiplex PCR assay. The source is immuneACCESS, and TCRdb retained only in-frame sequences with V and J called. Part of the clones is not carried over; for the studies checked, unresolved V genes explain less than half of this, and the remainder is unexplained. In this sample the table shows hundreds of thousands of clones, 90% to 95% of which occur a single time. Jointly, the top ten make up approximately 0.11% of the sample. The sample comprised naive CD8+ T cells sorted from blood. Explained via the paper, the cell subset or site label denotes: CD45RA+CCR7+. Receptors originate from a woman aged 30 to 39 in good health.

The V and J genes are TRBV19 and TRBJ2-7; D possibly corresponds to TRBD2 (6 bases). With 9 bases removed from V and 5 bases from J, the gap between germline ends came to 11 bases. Germline V lookup: CDR1 LNHDA, CDR2 SQIVND (reference sequence). There are 11 residues in the CDR3. CDR3 nucleotide sequence: TGTGCCAGCTCGACGGGAGACGAGCAGTACTTC. Protein product: CASSTGDEQYF.

The gene calls are TRBV19 and TRBJ2-5; 7 bases agree with TRBD1. The J call is doubtful: the DNA matches TRBJ2-7 better. This CDR3 spans 14 amino acids. Looked up from germline, CDR1 is LNHDA and CDR2 is SQIVND (reference sequence). CDR3 DNA sequence: TGTGCCACCATGTCCACCACAGGGGTGGGCGAGCAGTACTTC. It translates to CATMSTTGVGEQYF.

In DNA, the CDR3 is TGTGCCACCAGCAGCTCCTCGACCTTAGAGGTCGAGACCCAGTACTTC. Its translation: CATSSSSTLEVETQYF. V gene TRBV15 combines with J gene TRBJ2-5, with D uncertain. The CDR3 is made up of 16 amino acids. Germline CDR1 and CDR2: LNHNV and YYDKDF (reference sequence). Trimming took 3 bases from V and 5 from J, leaving 19 bases between them.

V is TRBV21-1 and J is TRBJ1-2; the D call TRBD1 from the table was never checked on the DNA. TRBV21-1 constitutes a pseudogene. The CDR3 spans 15 residues. The CDR3, as DNA: TGTGCCAGCAGCAAGGGACAGGGGACTAACTATGGCTACACCTTC. As protein: CASSKGQGTNYGYTF.

The chain employs TRBV28 and TRBJ2-2; D not certain. The CDR3 sequence is 14 residues long. Germline V gene data show CDR1 as MDHEN and CDR2 as SYDVKM. V lost 3 bases and J 5 bases, leaving 10 bases between the germline ends. CDR3: CASSFLVRTGELFF. CDR3 DNA sequence: TGTGCCAGCAGTTTCCTAGTCCGGACCGGGGAGCTGTTTTTT.

J is TRBJ2-1 and V is TRBV13; 9 nucleotides line up with TRBD2. The CDR3 has 18 residues. The germline gives CDR1 PRHDT, CDR2 FYEKMQ (reference sequence). With V trimmed by 1 base and J by 0 bases, 7 bases remained unmatched. CDR3 bases: TGTGCCAGCAGCTTAGTCGGAGCGGGAGGTAGCTCCTACAATGAGCAGTTCTTC. Translating gives CASSLVGAGGSSYNEQFF. The whole variable domain, remainder taken from reference TRBV13 and TRBJ2-1, is AAGVIQSPRHLIKEKRETATLKCYPIPRHDTVYWYQQGPGQDPQFLISFYEKMQSDKGSIPDRFSAQQFSDYHSELNMSSLELGDSALYFCASSLVGAGGSSYNEQFFGPGTRLTVL.

This clone was seen only once. The chain carries TRBV19 and TRBJ2-5; D is unresolved. Trimming pared 3 bases from V and 1 base from J, leaving 12 bases between. The CDR3 loop spans 15 amino acids. The germline V gene has CDR1 LNHDA and CDR2 SQIVND (reference sequence). CDR3 sequence reads: CASSMGFQAQETQYF. CDR3 nucleotide sequence: TGTGCCAGTAGTATGGGATTCCAGGCCCAAGAGACCCAGTACTTC.

The chain recombines TRBV13 with TRBJ2-5; TRBD2 matches at 7 bases. The J call is doubtful: the DNA matches TRBJ2-7 better. Germline CDR1 reads PRHDT; CDR2 reads FYEKMQ (reference sequence). The CDR3 is made up of 13 amino acids. As DNA, the CDR3 is TGTGCCAGCAGCTTAGGAGCGGGATTCGAGCAGTACTTC. Translated: CASSLGAGFEQYF.

The gene calls are TRBV6-6 and TRBJ2-7; TRBD2 aligns across 9 bases. After removal of 6 bases from V and 3 bases from J, the junction contained 6 bases not matched to a gene. The CDR3 consists of 14 residues. Germline CDR1 reads MNHNY; CDR2 reads SVGAGI (reference sequence). CDR3 DNA sequence: TGTGCCAGCAGCCTGGCTAGCGGGGACTACGAGCAGTACTTC. Amino acids: CASSLASGDYEQYF.

This chain connects TRBV19 to TRBJ2-7; D may match TRBD1 or TRBD2 (5 bases each). This CDR3 comprises 14 residues. In germline, CDR1 is LNHDA, CDR2 SQIVND (reference sequence). Trimming left V 5 bases short and J 6 bases short, with 17 bases between. The CDR3: CASSDRDPEAEQYF. The CDR3 DNA follows: TGTGCCAGTAGTGACCGGGACCCCGAAGCCGAGCAGTACTTC. The variable domain in full, completed from reference TRBV19 and TRBJ2-7, reads DGGITQSPKYLFRKEGQNVTLSCEQNLNHDAMYWYRQDPGQGLRLIYYSQIVNDFQKGDIAEGYSVSREKKESFPLTVTSAQKNPTAFYLCASSDRDPEAEQYFGPGTRLTVT.

The genes are TRBV6-6 and TRBJ1-5; D not certain. This CDR3 spans 14 amino acids. The ends were cut back, 0 bases at V and 1 base at J, with 4 bases in the middle. Germline loops: CDR1 MNHNY, CDR2 SVGAGI (reference sequence). The CDR3 DNA reads as TGTGCCAGCAGTTACTCCTGGAGCAATCAGCCCCAGCATTTT. This encodes CASSYSWSNQPQHF.

CDR3 in amino acids: CASSLGPGVNIDEQFF. CDR3 nucleotides: TGTGCCAGCAGTTTAGGTCCGGGAGTAAATATCGATGAGCAGTTCTTC. The V gene is TRBV27, the J gene TRBJ2-1, with a weak D call TRBD2 (6 bases). Trimming pared 2 bases from V and 8 bases from J, leaving 19 bases between. The CDR3 extends over 16 amino acids. Germline V CDR1 and CDR2: MNHEY, SMNVEV (reference sequence).

The chain has TRBV27 and TRBJ2-1; 13 bases are shared with TRBD2. V gave up 6 bases and J gave up 0 bases; unmatched junction bases: 11. The V gene's germline CDR1 is MNHEY and CDR2 SMNVEV (reference sequence). This CDR3 is built from 19 residues. CDR3 nucleotides: TGTGCCAGCAGCGCCGGGACTAGCGGGAACCCGGTCTCCTACAATGAGCAGTTCTTC. Translating gives CASSAGTSGNPVSYNEQFF.

With respect to this clone: Different DNA sequences within this sample yield the same CDR3. This chain links TRBV7-9 with TRBJ2-1, with D hard to call. The CDR3 extends over 11 amino acids. Trimming left V 5 bases short and J 2 bases short, with 1 base between. Germline V gene sequence: CDR1 SEHNR, CDR2 FQNEAQ (reference sequence). The CDR3 region is CASSPYNEQFF. The CDR3 DNA sequence: TGTGCCAGCAGCCCCTACAATGAGCAGTTCTTC.

This clone was detected once. V gene TRBV28 combines with J gene TRBJ2-7; a weak D match, TRBD2 (5 bases). The CDR3 loop spans 15 amino acids. The germline V gene encodes CDR1 MDHEN and CDR2 SYDVKM. V shed 5 bases and J shed 1 base, with 15 bases lying between them. The CDR3 DNA is TGTGCCAGCAGTGACCCTAGCACTTCTTCCTACGAGCAGTACTTC. The encoded protein is CASSDPSTSSYEQYF.

The chain employs TRBV6-1 and TRBJ1-2; 7 positions agree with TRBD1. CDR1 MNHNS and CDR2 SASEGT come from the germline V gene. The CDR3 totals 17 residues. V lost 4 bases to trimming and J lost 2 bases; unmatched junction nucleotides: 13. The CDR3 region is CASSALYVDRLNYGYTF. The CDR3 DNA is TGTGCCAGCAGTGCTCTTTACGTGGACAGGCTAAACTATGGCTACACCTTC.

About this clone itself: This sample also contains other DNA sequences that code for the same CDR3. DNA of the CDR3: TGTGCCAGCAGTTTTACCGGGGGTAATCAGCCCCAGCATTTT. Its protein product is CASSFTGGNQPQHF. The chain employs TRBV27 and TRBJ1-5, with a possible D match to TRBD1 (5 bases). Germline CDR1 MNHEY, CDR2 SMNVEV (reference sequence). Between the trimmed V and J ends, which lost 3 bases and 4 bases, there was a span of 10 bases. This CDR3 comprises 14 residues.

The V gene is TRBV7-9, the J gene TRBJ2-5; 8 bases fit TRBD1. The end of the DNA aligns better with TRBJ2-7, so the J call may be wrong. The CDR3 covers 14 residues. Germline values: CDR1 SEHNR, CDR2 FQNEAQ (reference sequence). The CDR3 spells CASSLATGGYEQYF. CDR3 DNA: TGTGCCAGCAGCTTAGCAACAGGGGGCTACGAGCAGTACTTC.

The rearrangement uses TRBV7-6 and TRBJ2-7; possibly TRBD2 for D (5 bases). The ends were cut back, 1 base at V and 5 bases at J, with 12 bases in the middle. The CDR3 is 14 amino acids. The germline V gene encodes CDR1 SGHVS and CDR2 FNYEAQ. Here the CDR3 reads CASSLVEGSDEQYF. DNA of the CDR3: TGTGCCAGCAGCTTAGTCGAGGGTTCCGACGAGCAGTACTTC.

The chain carries TRBV28 and TRBJ1-2; the D is unclear. Germline V gives CDR1 MDHEN, CDR2 SYDVKM. The V and J ends lost 7 bases and 4 bases respectively, with 13 bases between them. The CDR3 has 13 amino acids. The CDR3 DNA follows: TGTGCCAGCACTGGGAGGGAAGGCTATGGCTACACCTTC. Its protein is CASTGREGYGYTF.

The chain links TRBV2 to TRBJ2-7, with TRBD1 as a possible D gene (5 bases). V was trimmed by 6 bases and J by 2 bases, leaving 14 bases between them. CDR3 length equals 14 residues. Germline lookup yields CDR1 SNHLY and CDR2 FYNNEI. The CDR3 sequence is CASRHTGQTYEQYF. The CDR3 nucleotides read TGTGCCAGCAGACATACAGGACAAACCTACGAGCAGTACTTC. The variable domain in full, completed from reference TRBV2 and TRBJ2-7, reads EPEVTQTPSHQVTQMGQEVILRCVPISNHLYFYWYRQILGQKVEFLVSFYNNEISEKSEIFDDQFSVERPDGSNFTLKIRSTKLEDSAMYFCASRHTGQTYEQYFGPGTRLTVT.

This clone came up once. CDR3 in amino acids: CASSFSAGVIYNEQFF. For the CDR3, the DNA is TGTGCCAGCAGTTTCTCAGCGGGAGTGATCTACAATGAGCAGTTCTTC. This rearrangement joins TRBV27 to TRBJ2-1; 8 nucleotides line up with TRBD2. V was pared by 3 bases and J by 3 bases, with 7 bases of the junction left unmatched. Germline V CDR1 and CDR2: MNHEY, SMNVEV (reference sequence). The CDR3 loop spans 16 amino acids.

CDR3 residues: CATSRDKSGSPLHF. In nucleotides, the CDR3 is TGTGCCACCAGCAGAGATAAATCGGGTTCACCCCTCCACTTT. This sequence joins TRBV15 and TRBJ1-6; no definite D call. The CDR3 contains 14 residues. Germline lookup yields CDR1 LNHNV and CDR2 YYDKDF (reference sequence). V lost 0 bases, J lost 9 bases, and 9 bases lay in between.

The chain carries TRBV28 and TRBJ1-5; tentative D call: TRBD1 (5 bases). Per germline, CDR1 MDHEN and CDR2 SYDVKM. The CDR3 is 14 residues long. V was cut by 8 bases and J by 4 bases, with 15 bases left in between. The CDR3 sequence: CASASGGGNQPQHF. As DNA, the CDR3 is TGTGCCAGCGCCTCTGGGGGAGGAAATCAGCCCCAGCATTTT.

The CDR3 is CASSPTRGGASEQYF. The CDR3 nucleotides are TGTGCCAGCAGCCCCACCCGGGGGGGAGCGTCGGAGCAGTACTTC. This chain connects TRBV7-2 to TRBJ2-7, with 8 bases matching TRBD2. The CDR3 runs to 15 residues. The trim removed 5 bases at V and 7 bases at J, leaving 13 bases unmatched. The germline gives CDR1 SGHTA, CDR2 FQGNSA.

The gene calls are TRBV29-1 and TRBJ2-5; a weak D match, TRBD2 (7 bases). The J call may be mistaken, given a closer DNA end match to TRBJ2-7. Looked up from germline, CDR1 is SQVTM and CDR2 is ANQGSEA. This CDR3 contains 15 residues. Here the CDR3 reads CSVEDLRGRAFEQYF. As DNA, the CDR3 is TGCAGCGTTGAAGATCTTAGGGGGAGGGCTTTCGAGCAGTACTTC.

The chain couples TRBV28 to TRBJ2-7, with 7 bases that match TRBD2. V shed 4 bases, J shed 0 bases, and the junction held 12 bases outside the gene matches. CDR3 length: 17 amino acids. In germline, CDR1 is MDHEN, CDR2 SYDVKM. The CDR3 DNA follows: TGTGCCAGCAGTTCAGAACGAAGGCGGGGGAGCTCCTACGAGCAGTACTTC. Translated: CASSSERRRGSSYEQYF. The full variable domain, rest sourced from reference TRBV28 and TRBJ2-7, is DVKVTQSSRYLVKRTGEKVFLECVQDMDHENMFWYRQDPGLGLRLIYFSYDVKMKEKGDIPEGYSVSREKKERFSLILESASTNQTSMYLCASSSERRRGSSYEQYFGPGTRLTVT.